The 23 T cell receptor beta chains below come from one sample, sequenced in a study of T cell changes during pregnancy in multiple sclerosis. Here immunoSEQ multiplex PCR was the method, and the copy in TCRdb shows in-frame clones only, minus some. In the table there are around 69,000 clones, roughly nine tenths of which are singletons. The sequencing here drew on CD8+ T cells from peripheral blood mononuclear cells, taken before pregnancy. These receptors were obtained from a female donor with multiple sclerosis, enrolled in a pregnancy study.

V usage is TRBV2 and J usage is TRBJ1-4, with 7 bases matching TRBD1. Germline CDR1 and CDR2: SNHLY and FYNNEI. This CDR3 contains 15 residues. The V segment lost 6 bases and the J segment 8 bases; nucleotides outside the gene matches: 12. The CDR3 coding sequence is TGTGCCAGCAGGGATACCAGGGGGAGACGGGAAAAACTGTTTTTT. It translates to CASRDTRGRREKLFF.

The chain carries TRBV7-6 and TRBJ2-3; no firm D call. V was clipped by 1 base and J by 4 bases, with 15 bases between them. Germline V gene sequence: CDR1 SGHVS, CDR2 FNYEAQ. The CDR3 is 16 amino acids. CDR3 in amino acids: CASSLGSTTFPDTQYF. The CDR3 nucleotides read TGTGCCAGCAGCTTAGGATCTACGACATTCCCAGATACGCAGTATTTT.

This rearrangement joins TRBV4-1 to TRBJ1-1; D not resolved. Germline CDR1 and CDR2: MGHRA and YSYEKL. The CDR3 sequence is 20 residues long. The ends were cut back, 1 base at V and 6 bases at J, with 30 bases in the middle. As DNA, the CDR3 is TGCGCCAGCAGCCAAGTTCCCTCGTCAGTCGCTCCCGAAAAGAAAGCTGAAGCTTTCTTT. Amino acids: CASSQVPSSVAPEKKAEAFF.

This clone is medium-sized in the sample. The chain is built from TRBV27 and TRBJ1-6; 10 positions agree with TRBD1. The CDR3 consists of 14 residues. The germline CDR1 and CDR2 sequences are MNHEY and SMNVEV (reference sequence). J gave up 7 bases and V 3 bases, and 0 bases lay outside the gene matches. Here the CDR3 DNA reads TGTGCCAGCAGTTTGGGACAGGGGAATTCACCCCTCCACTTT. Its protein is CASSLGQGNSPLHF.

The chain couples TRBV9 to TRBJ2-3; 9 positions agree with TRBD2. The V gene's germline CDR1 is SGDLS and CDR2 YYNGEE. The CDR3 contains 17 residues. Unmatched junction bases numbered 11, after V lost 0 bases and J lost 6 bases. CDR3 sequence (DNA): TGTGCCAGCAGCGTAGCTTCCTCCGGGACTAGCCCCGATACGCAGTATTTT. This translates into CASSVASSGTSPDTQYF.

As DNA, the CDR3 is TGTGCCAGCAGTTTTACCGGAGGGGAGCAGTACTTC. Translation: CASSFTGGEQYF. The chain recombines TRBV27 with TRBJ2-7; maybe TRBD2 (6 bases). Germline CDR1 reads MNHEY; CDR2 reads SMNVEV (reference sequence). V shed 3 bases and J shed 7 bases, with 10 bases lying between them. The CDR3 sequence is 12 residues long.

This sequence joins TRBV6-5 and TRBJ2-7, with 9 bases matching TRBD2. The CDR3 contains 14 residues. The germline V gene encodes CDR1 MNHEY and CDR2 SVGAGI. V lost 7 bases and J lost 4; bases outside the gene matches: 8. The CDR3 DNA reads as TGTGCCAGCACCGATAGCGGGGGTTCGTACGAGCAGTACTTC. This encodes CASTDSGGSYEQYF.

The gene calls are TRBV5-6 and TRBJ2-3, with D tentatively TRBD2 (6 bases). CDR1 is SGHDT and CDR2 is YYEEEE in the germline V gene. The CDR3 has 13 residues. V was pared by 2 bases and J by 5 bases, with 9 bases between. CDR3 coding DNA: TGTGCCAGCAGCTTCGGGACTCTAGATACGCAGTATTTT. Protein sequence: CASSFGTLDTQYF.

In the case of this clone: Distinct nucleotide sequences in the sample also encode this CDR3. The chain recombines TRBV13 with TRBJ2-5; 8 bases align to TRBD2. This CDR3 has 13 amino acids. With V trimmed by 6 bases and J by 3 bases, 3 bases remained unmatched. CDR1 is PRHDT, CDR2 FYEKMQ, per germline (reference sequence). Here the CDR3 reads CASSRGGEETQYF. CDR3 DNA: TGTGCCAGCAGTCGGGGGGGGGAAGAGACCCAGTACTTC.

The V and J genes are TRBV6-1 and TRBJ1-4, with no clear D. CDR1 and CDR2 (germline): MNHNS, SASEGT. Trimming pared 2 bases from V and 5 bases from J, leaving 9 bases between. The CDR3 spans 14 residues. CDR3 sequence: CASSERSLNEKLFF. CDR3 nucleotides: TGTGCCAGCAGTGAACGGAGCCTCAATGAAAAACTGTTTTTT.

The CDR3 here is CASSVEGANEKLFF. The CDR3 region has the DNA TGTGCCAGCAGCGTAGAGGGGGCTAATGAAAAACTGTTTTTT. V gene TRBV9 combines with J gene TRBJ1-4; D possibly corresponds to TRBD1 (6 bases). The CDR3 contains 14 residues. Germline loops: CDR1 SGDLS, CDR2 YYNGEE. V lost 0 bases to trimming and J lost 3 bases, with 6 bases between them.

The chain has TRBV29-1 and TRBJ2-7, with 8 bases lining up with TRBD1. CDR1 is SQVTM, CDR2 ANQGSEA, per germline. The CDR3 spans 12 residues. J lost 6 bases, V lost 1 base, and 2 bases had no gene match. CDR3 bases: TGCAGCGTTGAAGGGACAGGGTCCGAGCAGTACTTC. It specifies CSVEGTGSEQYF.

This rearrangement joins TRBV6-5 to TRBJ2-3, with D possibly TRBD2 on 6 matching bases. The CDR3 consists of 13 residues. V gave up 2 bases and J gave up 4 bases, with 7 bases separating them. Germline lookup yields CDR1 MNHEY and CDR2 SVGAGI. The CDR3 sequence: CASSYGGPDTQYF. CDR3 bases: TGTGCCAGCAGTTACGGAGGGCCAGATACGCAGTATTTT.

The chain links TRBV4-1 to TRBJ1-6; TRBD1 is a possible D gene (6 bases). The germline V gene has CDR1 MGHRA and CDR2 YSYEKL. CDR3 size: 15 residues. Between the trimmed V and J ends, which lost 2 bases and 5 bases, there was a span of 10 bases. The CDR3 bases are TGCGCCAGCAGCCAACTGGACAGCAATAATTCACCCCTCCACTTT. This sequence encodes CASSQLDSNNSPLHF.

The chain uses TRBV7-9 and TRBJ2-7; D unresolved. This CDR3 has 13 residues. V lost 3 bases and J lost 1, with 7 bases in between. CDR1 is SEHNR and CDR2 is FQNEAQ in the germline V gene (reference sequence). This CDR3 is CASSLPRSYEQYF. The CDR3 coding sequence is TGTGCCAGCAGCTTGCCCAGATCCTACGAGCAGTACTTC.

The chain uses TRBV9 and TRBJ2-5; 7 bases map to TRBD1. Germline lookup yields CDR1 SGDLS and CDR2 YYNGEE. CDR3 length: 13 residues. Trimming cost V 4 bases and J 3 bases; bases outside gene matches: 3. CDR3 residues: CASSMGTEETQYF. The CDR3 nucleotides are TGTGCCAGCAGCATGGGGACAGAAGAGACCCAGTACTTC.

The CDR3 here is CASSGVGGATTDTQYF. Here the CDR3 DNA reads TGTGCCAGCAGCGGGGTCGGGGGGGCCACCACAGATACGCAGTATTTT. The chain has TRBV9 and TRBJ2-3; TRBD2 matches 8 bases. With 3 bases clipped from V and 2 bases from J, the junction kept 8 bases outside the gene matches. This CDR3 region has 16 residues. Germline CDR1 reads SGDLS; CDR2 reads YYNGEE.

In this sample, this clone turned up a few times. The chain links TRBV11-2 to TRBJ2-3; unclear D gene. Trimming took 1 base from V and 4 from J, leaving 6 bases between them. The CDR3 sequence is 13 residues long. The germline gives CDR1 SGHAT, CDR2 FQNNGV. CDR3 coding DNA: TGTGCCAGCAGCTTAGGAGAGGCAGATACGCAGTATTTT. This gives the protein CASSLGEADTQYF.

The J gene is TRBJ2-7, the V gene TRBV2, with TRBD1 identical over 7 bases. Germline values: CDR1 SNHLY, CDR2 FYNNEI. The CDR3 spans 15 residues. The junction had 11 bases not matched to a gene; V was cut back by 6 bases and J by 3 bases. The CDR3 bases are TGTGCCAGCAGGAACGCCTACAGGGGTGGCTACGAGCAGTACTTC. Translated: CASRNAYRGGYEQYF.

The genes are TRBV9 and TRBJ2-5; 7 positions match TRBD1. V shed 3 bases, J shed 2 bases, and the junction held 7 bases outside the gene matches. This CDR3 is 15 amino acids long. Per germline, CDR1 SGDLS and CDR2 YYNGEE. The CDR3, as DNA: TGTGCCAGCAGCGAGTCGGGACAGCCTCAAGAGACCCAGTACTTC. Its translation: CASSESGQPQETQYF.

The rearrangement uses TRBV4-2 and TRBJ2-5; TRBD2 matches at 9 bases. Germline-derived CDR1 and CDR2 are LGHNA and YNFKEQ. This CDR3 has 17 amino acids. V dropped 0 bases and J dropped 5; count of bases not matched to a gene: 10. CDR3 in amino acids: CASSQELSGGTGETQYF. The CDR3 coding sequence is TGTGCCAGCAGCCAAGAATTAAGCGGGGGGACGGGGGAGACCCAGTACTTC.

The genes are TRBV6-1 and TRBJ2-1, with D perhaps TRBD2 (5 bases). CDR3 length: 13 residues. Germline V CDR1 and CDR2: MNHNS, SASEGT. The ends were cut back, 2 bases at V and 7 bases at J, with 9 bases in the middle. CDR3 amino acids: CASSERERNEQFF. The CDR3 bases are TGTGCCAGCAGTGAAAGGGAGCGGAATGAGCAGTTCTTC.

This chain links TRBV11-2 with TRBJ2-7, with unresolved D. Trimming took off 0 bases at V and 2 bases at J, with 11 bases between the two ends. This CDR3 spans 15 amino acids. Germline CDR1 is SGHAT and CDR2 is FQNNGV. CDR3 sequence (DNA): TGTGCCAGCAGCTTAGATCTCCCGAGAACCTACGAGCAGTACTTC. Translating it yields CASSLDLPRTYEQYF.